A single sample gave rise to the 24 T cell receptor beta chains below, sequenced in a study of identical twins. TCRdb reanalysed the 5' RACE reads using MiXCR and keeps one entry per CDR3 protein. The table shows about 730,000 distinct CDR3 sequences, with 21% occurring only once. The same data also went into a second study, on T cells expressing NK-cell markers.

Sequenced material: PBMCs. These receptors were obtained from a woman aged 18-29 years in good health.

The chain couples TRBV3-1 to TRBJ2-7; D might be TRBD1 (5 bases). The CDR3 is 14 amino acids. Per the germline V gene, CDR1 is LGHDT and CDR2 is YNNKEL (reference sequence). Deletions cut 1 base from V and 2 bases from J, with 9 bases between. CDR3 protein: CASSQGLQAYEQYF. CDR3 nucleotide sequence: TGTGCCAGCAGCCAAGGATTACAGGCCTACGAGCAGTACTTC.

The rearrangement links TRBV10-3 to TRBJ1-1; D not resolved. This CDR3 region has 13 residues. From germline, CDR1 is ENHRY and CDR2 SYGVKD. The germline V and J ends were trimmed by 0 bases and 9 bases, with 11 bases remaining between them. CDR3 sequence (DNA): TGTGCCATCAGTGAGTCGGGTGACAAACAAGCTTTCTTT. Translation: CAISESGDKQAFF.

The rearrangement links TRBV12-3 or TRBV12-4 to TRBJ2-5; perhaps TRBD1 as D (5 bases). This CDR3 region has 12 residues. V was shortened by 6 bases and J by 2 bases, with 7 bases between the two germline ends. CDR3 protein: CASRDTQETQYF. The CDR3 coding sequence is TGTGCCAGCAGGGACACACAAGAGACCCAGTACTTC.

The chain recombines TRBV27 with TRBJ2-7; the D is unclear. Germline CDR1 MNHEY, CDR2 SMNVEV (reference sequence). V was cut by 5 bases and J by 3 bases, with 8 bases left in between. CDR3 length: 12 residues. The CDR3 here is CASSTDLYEQYF. CDR3 in DNA: TGTGCCAGCAGTACGGACCTCTACGAGCAGTACTTC.

V and J are TRBV27 and TRBJ2-7; the D gene is possibly TRBD2 (5 bases). Germline CDR1 reads MNHEY; CDR2 reads SMNVEV (reference sequence). CDR3 size: 14 residues. V lost 6 bases, J lost 4 bases, and 16 bases lay in between. CDR3 in DNA: TGTGCCAGCAGAGCGTATGGACGGGGTTACGAGCAGTACTTC. This translates into CASRAYGRGYEQYF.

In its sample, this clonotype was seen a few times. The rearrangement uses TRBV20-1 and TRBJ2-3; 11 bases are a match to TRBD2. The CDR3 totals 14 residues. CDR1 and CDR2 (germline): DFQATT, SNEGSKA (reference sequence). The trim removed 4 bases at V and 1 base at J, leaving 1 base unmatched. The CDR3, as DNA: TGCAGTGCTAAGACTAGCGGGGGCACAGATACGCAGTATTTT. Protein product: CSAKTSGGTDTQYF.

This clonotype has more than one count but fewer than ten. The gene calls are TRBV5-1 and TRBJ2-3, with D tentatively TRBD1 (5 bases). V lost 2 bases, J lost 1 base, and 11 bases lay in between. The CDR3 loop spans 15 amino acids. Per germline, CDR1 SGHRS and CDR2 YFSETQ. CDR3 sequence reads: CASSLERQRTDTQYF. The CDR3 nucleotides are TGCGCCAGCAGCTTAGAACGACAGCGCACAGATACGCAGTATTTT.

This clonotype was seen a few times. V gene TRBV10-3 combines with J gene TRBJ2-1, with TRBD2 matching over 9 bases. V was clipped by 3 bases and J by 0 bases; unmatched bases: 9. The germline V gene has CDR1 ENHRY and CDR2 SYGVKD. CDR3 length equals 18 residues. CDR3 in DNA: TGTGCCATCAGTGACCTCGTTAGCGGGAGAGCCTCCTACAATGAGCAGTTCTTC. This gives the protein CAISDLVSGRASYNEQFF.

V gene TRBV9 combines with J gene TRBJ2-7; TRBD1 matches at 8 bases. V was pared by 3 bases and J by 6 bases, with 8 bases of the junction left unmatched. The CDR3 has 14 amino acids. The germline gives CDR1 SGDLS, CDR2 YYNGEE. The CDR3 is CASSARTGSREQYF. CDR3 sequence (DNA): TGTGCCAGCAGCGCCAGGACAGGGAGTCGCGAGCAGTACTTC.

The sample holds many counts of this clonotype. The chain recombines TRBV7-2 with TRBJ1-2, with a tentative D call TRBD1 (6 bases). Deletions cut 2 bases from V and 2 bases from J, with 12 bases between. Germline assignment: CDR1 SGHTA and CDR2 FQGNSA. This CDR3 is 15 amino acids long. The DNA for the CDR3 is TGTGCCAGCAGCTTACGGGGGCTGGGGAACTATGGCTACACCTTC. It specifies CASSLRGLGNYGYTF.

This chain connects TRBV6-5 to TRBJ1-2, with D uncertain. V gave up 0 bases and J gave up 6 bases, with 17 bases separating them. The CDR3 spans 16 residues. Germline V gene data show CDR1 as MNHEY and CDR2 as SVGAGI. The CDR3 spells CASSYSNVWAGNGYTF. CDR3 nucleotide sequence: TGTGCCAGCAGTTACTCGAACGTCTGGGCCGGAAATGGCTACACCTTC.

The chain joins TRBV20-1 to TRBJ2-1; the D gene is possibly TRBD2 (5 bases). V lost 4 bases to trimming and J lost 8 bases, with 24 bases between them. The germline V gene encodes CDR1 DFQATT and CDR2 SNEGSKA (reference sequence). This CDR3 region has 16 residues. Written as DNA, the CDR3 is TGCAGTGCTAACCGATTCGACTACTCAACAGCGGATGAGCAGTTCTTC. This codes for CSANRFDYSTADEQFF.

This chain joins TRBV5-1 and TRBJ2-7; maybe TRBD1 (6 bases). Germline V CDR1 and CDR2: SGHRS, YFSETQ. V shed 3 bases and J shed 2 bases, with 9 bases lying between them. This CDR3 comprises 13 residues. The CDR3 DNA follows: TGCGCCAGCAGCTGGGACACTACCTACGAGCAGTACTTC. It is translated as CASSWDTTYEQYF.

CDR3 protein: CSAREGGHGYTF. CDR3 nucleotides: TGCAGTGCTAGAGAGGGAGGACATGGCTACACCTTC. The rearrangement uses TRBV20-1 and TRBJ1-2; no clear D gene. Trimming removed 0 bases at V and 6 bases at J, with 8 bases between. Germline CDR1 is DFQATT and CDR2 is SNEGSKA (reference sequence). This CDR3 region has 12 residues.

This sequence joins TRBV27 and TRBJ1-1; D not certain. Germline CDR1 and CDR2: MNHEY and SMNVEV (reference sequence). The V gene lost 0 bases and the J gene lost 4 bases, with 12 bases spanning the gap. This CDR3 is built from 15 residues. The CDR3 bases are TGTGCCAGCAGTTTATCTATTGGGTCGGGCACTGAAGCTTTCTTT. Translated: CASSLSIGSGTEAFF.

In regard to this clonotype: At one boundary the junction diverges from the germline segment, which might be a read error. The chain carries TRBV15 and TRBJ2-7; 9 bases are shared with TRBD1. The germline V gene has CDR1 LNHNV and CDR2 YYDKDF (reference sequence). CDR3 length: 15 amino acids. Written as DNA, the CDR3 is TGTGCCACCAGCGGAGACAGGGGGAAGATCTACGAGCAGTACTTC. Amino acid sequence: CATSGDRGKIYEQYF.

This clonotype has a handful of counts. The chain uses TRBV7-6 and TRBJ2-4, with TRBD2 matching 13 bases. Germline V gene data show CDR1 as SGHVS and CDR2 as FNYEAQ. After removal of 3 bases from V and 3 bases from J, the junction contained 8 bases not matched to a gene. The CDR3 sequence is 18 residues long. The CDR3 region is CASSFSGTSGEDKNIQYF. The CDR3 DNA reads TGTGCCAGCAGCTTTAGCGGGACTAGCGGGGAAGACAAAAACATTCAGTACTTC.

This clonotype was detected only a few times. The chain couples TRBV6-1 to TRBJ2-2; 8 bases align to TRBD1. CDR1 and CDR2 from the germline V gene are MNHNS and SASEGT. J was trimmed by 1 base and V by 5 bases; bases with no gene match: 6. The CDR3 spans 16 residues. In DNA form, the CDR3 reads TGTGCCAGCAGTCGGACAGGGACCATGAACACCGGGGAGCTGTTTTTT. Translated: CASSRTGTMNTGELFF.

In its sample, this clonotype was seen a few times. This CDR3 is CSAPRQVLYGYTF. The CDR3 DNA reads as TGCAGTGCACCGAGACAGGTCCTCTATGGCTACACCTTC. The chain joins TRBV20-1 to TRBJ1-2, with a possible D match to TRBD1 (6 bases). This CDR3 has 13 residues. In germline, CDR1 is DFQATT, CDR2 SNEGSKA (reference sequence). With 6 bases removed from V and 4 bases from J, the gap between germline ends came to 15 bases.

This clonotype was recorded at least ten times. The rearrangement links TRBV6-1 to TRBJ2-3, with 9 bases fitting TRBD1. This CDR3 has 17 amino acids. V lost 8 bases, J lost 4 bases, and 16 bases stayed unmatched. Per germline, CDR1 MNHNS and CDR2 SASEGT. In DNA form, the CDR3 reads TGTGCCAGCGCGGGGCCTAGGAGACAGGGGGTCCCAGATACGCAGTATTTT. As protein: CASAGPRRQGVPDTQYF.

This clonotype showed up just a few times. The chain carries TRBV7-6 and TRBJ2-1, with a possible D match to TRBD2 (7 bases). Germline values: CDR1 SGHVS, CDR2 FNYEAQ. V was cut by 5 bases and J by 3 bases, with 11 bases left in between. This CDR3 contains 14 residues. CDR3 sequence reads: CASSTGGFYNEQFF. In DNA form, the CDR3 reads TGTGCCAGCAGCACGGGGGGCTTCTACAATGAGCAGTTCTTC.

The chain employs TRBV9 and TRBJ2-4; no clear D gene. The V gene lost 0 bases and the J gene lost 9 bases, with 13 bases spanning the gap. Germline V gene sequence: CDR1 SGDLS, CDR2 YYNGEE. The CDR3 contains 14 residues. The CDR3 spells CASSVEAGSGIQYF. The CDR3 DNA is TGTGCCAGCAGCGTAGAGGCAGGCTCGGGCATTCAGTACTTC.

The rearrangement joins TRBV29-1 to TRBJ1-2; maybe TRBD1 (5 bases). Germline CDR1 is SQVTM and CDR2 is ANQGSEA. Trimming removed 7 bases from V and 4 bases from J, with 16 bases in between. This CDR3 comprises 13 residues. The CDR3 loop is CSGSRGGGYGYTF. CDR3 bases: TGCAGCGGGTCACGGGGCGGAGGCTATGGCTACACCTTC.

The genes are TRBV27 and TRBJ2-3; 7 positions agree with TRBD2. CDR1 and CDR2 from the germline V gene are MNHEY and SMNVEV (reference sequence). CDR3 length: 15 residues. V lost 10 bases to trimming and J lost 0 bases; unmatched junction nucleotides: 10. The chain's CDR3 is CAISGAGESTDTQYF. In DNA form, the CDR3 reads TGTGCCATTTCTGGGGCGGGGGAAAGCACAGATACGCAGTATTTT.